This record concerns one T cell receptor beta chain sequence. Its target is unknown. Clones were sequenced by immunoSEQ multiplex PCR, and TCRdb holds only the in-frame ones, with some missing. Counted here are about 350,000 clones, under 95% occurring once; the ten biggest clones make up around 4.2%. The CDR3 runs to 11 residues. Germline loops: CDR1 MGHDK, CDR2 SYGVNS. V was pared by 11 bases and J by 6 bases, with 13 bases between. These data come from a study of Ad26.COV2.S vaccination and SARS-CoV-2 variants. Study-level results: Reported findings describe substantial breadth in spike-specific CD8+ and CD4+ T cell responses following vaccination. Comparability of non-spike TCR breadth was observed across vaccine and placebo recipients. The TCR-based breadth and depth measures might underestimate overall T cell responses.

The chain has TRBV25-1 and TRBJ1-1, with a tentative D call TRBD1 (5 bases). This TCR derives from a human donor who had recovered from COVID-19. The source was peripheral blood, collected after recovery from COVID-19. The CDR3 protein is CAARRGAEAFF. CDR3 sequence (DNA): TGTGCCGCGAGGAGGGGTGCTGAAGCTTTCTTT. Full variable domain (rest looked up from reference TRBV25-1 and TRBJ1-1): EADIYQTPRYLVIGTGKKITLECSQTMGHDKMYWYQQDPGMELHLIHYSYGVNSTEKGDLSSESTVSRIRTEHFPLTLESARPSHTSQYLCAARRGAEAFFGQGTRLTVV.